The text below deals with one T cell receptor (beta chain). Assay: immunoSEQ multiplex PCR; the TCRdb copy retains only in-frame clones and omits some. The table lists 120,000 to 150,000 clones, just under 95% of them singletons. These data originate in a study of control samples from healthy donors and cancer patients. Germline V gene lookup returns CDR1 GTSNPN and CDR2 SVGIG (reference sequence). The V gene lost 0 bases and the J gene lost 1 base, with 18 bases spanning the gap. The CDR3 sequence is 17 residues long. The origin of this receptor is a man between 25 and 39 years old in good health. The chain carries TRBV30 and TRBJ1-1, with D tentatively TRBD1 (5 bases). Input material: blood. The chain's CDR3 is CAWSVLGGWGPNTEAFF. DNA of the CDR3: TGTGCCTGGAGTGTCCTTGGGGGTTGGGGACCGAACACTGAAGCTTTCTTT. Full variable domain (outside the CDR3, taken from reference TRBV30 and TRBJ1-1): SQTIHQWPATLVQPVGSPLSLECTVEGTSNPNLYWYRQAAGRGLQLLFYSVGIGQISSEVPQNLSASRPQDRQFILSSKKLLLSDSGFYLCAWSVLGGWGPNTEAFFGQGTRLTVV.